The rows below give T cell receptor beta chains drawn from one sample of a study of patients and donors after allogeneic stem cell transplantation. TCRdb processed the RT-PCR reads anew with MiXCR; each CDR3 protein has one entry. The data show some 960,000 distinct CDR3 sequences, approximately 18% seen once. The sample comprised blood, either unsorted or a sorted T cell fraction (not recorded which). These receptor sequences come from a human donor who was either an allogeneic HSCT recipient or a stem cell or donor lymphocyte infusion donor (not recorded which). It is not recorded whose cells these are; they may come from a transplant donor. The CDR3 runs from the conserved cysteine through the conserved F or W. Each record gives: J gene, clone size, V gene, D gene, CDR3 protein, CDR3 DNA. D genes are given only for firm matches. Size values are once, few and many counts, or a class for expanded clones, and some rows have none.

J: TRBJ2-1
size: NA
V: TRBV19
D: NA
CDR3: CASLEQGKSNEQFF
DNA: TGTGCCAGTCTGGAGCAGGGGAAAAGTAATGAGCAGTTCTTC

J: TRBJ1-5
size: NA
V: TRBV20-1
D: NA
CDR3: CSARAKMNQPQHF
DNA: TGCAGTGCTAGAGCTAAGATGAATCAGCCCCAGCATTTT

J: TRBJ1-5
size: few
V: TRBV5-1
D: NA
CDR3: CASSSAGGNQPQHF
DNA: TGCGCCAGCAGCTCGGCAGGGGGCAATCAGCCCCAGCATTTT

J: TRBJ2-3
size: few
V: TRBV11-3
D: NA
CDR3: CASSFGFLGLDTDTQYF
DNA: TGTGCCAGCAGCTTCGGTTTTTTAGGACTGGATACAGATACGCAGTATTTT

J: TRBJ1-5
size: NA
V: TRBV12-3/TRBV12-4
D: TRBD1
CDR3: CASSLFGDRGNQPQHF
DNA: TGTGCCAGCAGTTTATTCGGGGACAGGGGCAATCAGCCCCAGCATTTT

J: TRBJ2-2
size: NA
V: TRBV4-1
D: NA
CDR3: CASSHKTTGRKSTGELFF
DNA: TGCGCCAGCAGCCACAAGACAACAGGACGTAAGAGTACCGGGGAGCTGTTTTTT

J: TRBJ2-2
size: NA
V: TRBV12-3/TRBV12-4
D: NA
CDR3: CASSLLGGGELFF
DNA: TGTGCCAGCAGTTTATTGGGGGGCGGGGAGCTGTTTTTT

J: TRBJ2-1
size: many
V: TRBV10-3
D: NA
CDR3: CAINSGSSYNEQFF
DNA: TGTGCCATCAACTCAGGGAGCTCCTACAATGAGCAGTTCTTC

J: TRBJ1-4
size: NA
V: TRBV4-1
D: NA
CDR3: CASNDHDGEKLFF
DNA: TGCGCCAGCAACGACCATGACGGAGAAAAACTGTTTTTT

J: TRBJ1-4
size: few
V: TRBV10-3
D: TRBD1
CDR3: CAISELPDRNEKLFF
DNA: TGTGCCATCAGTGAGCTCCCGGACAGGAATGAAAAACTGTTTTTT

J: TRBJ2-2
size: NA
V: TRBV30
D: TRBD2
CDR3: CAWSVLGVAGGFANTGELFF
DNA: TGTGCCTGGAGTGTACTAGGAGTAGCGGGAGGATTCGCGAACACCGGGGAGCTGTTTTTT

J: TRBJ1-5
size: NA
V: TRBV19
D: NA
CDR3: CASSIGRGADLQHF
DNA: TGTGCCAGTAGTATTGGTAGGGGAGCGGACCTCCAGCATTTT

J: TRBJ2-1
size: few
V: TRBV15
D: NA
CDR3: CATSIRGAGFYNEQFF
DNA: TGTGCCACCAGCATCCGTGGAGCGGGCTTCTACAATGAGCAGTTCTTC

J: TRBJ1-1
size: few
V: TRBV20-1
D: NA
CDR3: CSARESSKNTEAFF
DNA: TGCAGTGCTAGAGAAAGTTCAAAGAACACTGAAGCTTTCTTT

J: TRBJ2-7
size: NA
V: TRBV27
D: NA
CDR3: CASRETGAYEQYF
DNA: TGTGCCAGCAGGGAGACAGGAGCCTACGAGCAGTACTTC

J: TRBJ2-1
size: few
V: TRBV12-3/TRBV12-4
D: NA
CDR3: CASRTRPLNEQFF
DNA: TGTGCCAGCAGAACTCGGCCCCTGAATGAGCAGTTCTTC

J: TRBJ2-2
size: NA
V: TRBV7-8
D: NA
CDR3: CASSSPTTGRRELFF
DNA: TGTGCCAGCAGCTCCCCCACTACTGGACGGCGGGAGCTGTTTTTT

J: TRBJ2-1
size: many
V: TRBV11-2
D: TRBD2
CDR3: CASNNLAGGKYNEQFF
DNA: TGTGCCAGCAACAATCTAGCGGGAGGGAAATACAATGAGCAGTTCTTC

J: TRBJ1-6
size: NA
V: TRBV12-3/TRBV12-4
D: NA
CDR3: CASRYGPGQNSPLHF
DNA: TGTGCCAGCAGGTATGGCCCAGGGCAGAATTCACCCCTCCACTTT

J: TRBJ2-7
size: few
V: TRBV20-1
D: NA
CDR3: CSARLGASSYEQYF
DNA: TGCAGTGCTAGATTGGGGGCGAGCTCCTACGAGCAGTACTTC

J: TRBJ1-5
size: NA
V: TRBV12-3/TRBV12-4
D: NA
CDR3: CASSFYNQPQHF
DNA: TGTGCCAGCAGTTTCTACAATCAGCCCCAGCATTTT

J: TRBJ2-7
size: NA
V: TRBV12-3/TRBV12-4
D: TRBD2
CDR3: CASSLRLAGSLEQYF
DNA: TGTGCCAGCAGTCTTAGACTAGCGGGCTCCCTCGAGCAGTACTTC

J: TRBJ1-5
size: few
V: TRBV7-9
D: NA
CDR3: CASSPGSGLGQPQHF
DNA: TGTGCCAGCAGCCCAGGGTCAGGGTTAGGTCAGCCCCAGCATTTT

J: TRBJ1-4
size: NA
V: TRBV29-1
D: NA
CDR3: CSGQDRTNEKLFF
DNA: TGCAGCGGCCAGGACAGAACTAATGAAAAACTGTTTTTT

J: TRBJ2-5
size: many
V: TRBV7-9
D: TRBD2
CDR3: CASSLTSSETQYF
DNA: TGTGCCAGCAGCCTGACTAGCTCAGAGACCCAGTACTTC

J: TRBJ2-1
size: NA
V: TRBV9
D: TRBD2
CDR3: CASNSGVNEQFF
DNA: TGTGCCAGCAATAGCGGGGTTAATGAGCAGTTCTTC

J: TRBJ2-1
size: NA
V: TRBV24-1
D: TRBD2
CDR3: CATSDSWTSPYPNEQFF
DNA: TGTGCCACCAGTGACTCCTGGACTAGCCCCTACCCCAATGAGCAGTTCTTC

J: TRBJ2-7
size: few
V: TRBV21-1
D: NA
CDR3: CASSREQYF
DNA: TGTGCCAGCAGCAGGGAGCAGTACTTC

J: TRBJ2-5
size: few
V: TRBV6-5
D: NA
CDR3: CASSFPRQVETQYF
DNA: TGTGCCAGCAGTTTTCCCCGACAGGTAGAGACCCAGTACTTC

J: TRBJ2-7
size: NA
V: TRBV6-1
D: NA
CDR3: CASRPGQFYEQYF
DNA: TGTGCCAGCAGGCCCGGACAGTTCTACGAGCAGTACTTC

J: TRBJ2-2
size: NA
V: TRBV6-1
D: NA
CDR3: CASSEPSLIGGELFF
DNA: TGTGCCAGCAGTGAACCATCTCTTATCGGAGGGGAGCTGTTTTTT

J: TRBJ2-5
size: NA
V: TRBV10-3
D: TRBD2
CDR3: CAISESDPSGRAVETQYF
DNA: TGTGCCATCAGTGAGTCGGATCCTAGCGGGAGGGCGGTGGAGACCCAGTACTTC

J: TRBJ2-1
size: few
V: TRBV24-1
D: NA
CDR3: CATSDLPGRKGYNEQFF
DNA: TGTGCCACCAGTGATTTGCCGGGTCGGAAGGGGTACAATGAGCAGTTCTTC

J: TRBJ2-3
size: few
V: TRBV12-3/TRBV12-4
D: TRBD1
CDR3: CASTQGGSTDTQYF
DNA: TGTGCCAGCACCCAAGGGGGCAGCACAGATACGCAGTATTTT

J: TRBJ1-4
size: few
V: TRBV6-1
D: NA
CDR3: CASSDAITNEKLFF
DNA: TGTGCCAGCAGTGACGCGATAACTAATGAAAAACTGTTTTTT

J: TRBJ2-2
size: few
V: TRBV3-1
D: NA
CDR3: CATAIRTENTGELFF
DNA: TGTGCCACCGCAATTCGGACGGAGAACACCGGGGAGCTGTTTTTT

J: TRBJ2-3
size: few
V: TRBV12-3/TRBV12-4
D: TRBD2
CDR3: CASRRPGTKSTDTQYF
DNA: TGTGCCAGCAGAAGACCCGGGACTAAAAGCACAGATACGCAGTATTTT

J: TRBJ2-2
size: few
V: TRBV5-1
D: NA
CDR3: CASSLSLGRENTGELFF
DNA: TGCGCCAGCAGCTTGTCATTGGGCAGGGAGAACACCGGGGAGCTGTTTTTT

J: TRBJ2-1
size: few
V: TRBV24-1
D: NA
CDR3: CATSDPSLRGDYEQFF
DNA: TGTGCCACCAGTGATCCCAGCCTTAGGGGGGATTATGAGCAGTTCTTC

J: TRBJ1-4
size: NA
V: TRBV20-1
D: NA
CDR3: CSATHRPTGGGEKLFF
DNA: TGCAGTGCTACCCACCGCCCGACGGGCGGTGGTGAAAAACTGTTTTTT

J: TRBJ1-1
size: NA
V: TRBV30
D: NA
CDR3: CAWSQVNTEAFF
DNA: TGTGCCTGGAGCCAGGTGAACACTGAAGCTTTCTTT

J: TRBJ2-5
size: few
V: TRBV27
D: NA
CDR3: CASSFPGVGETQYF
DNA: TGTGCCAGCAGTTTCCCCGGGGTCGGGGAGACCCAGTACTTC